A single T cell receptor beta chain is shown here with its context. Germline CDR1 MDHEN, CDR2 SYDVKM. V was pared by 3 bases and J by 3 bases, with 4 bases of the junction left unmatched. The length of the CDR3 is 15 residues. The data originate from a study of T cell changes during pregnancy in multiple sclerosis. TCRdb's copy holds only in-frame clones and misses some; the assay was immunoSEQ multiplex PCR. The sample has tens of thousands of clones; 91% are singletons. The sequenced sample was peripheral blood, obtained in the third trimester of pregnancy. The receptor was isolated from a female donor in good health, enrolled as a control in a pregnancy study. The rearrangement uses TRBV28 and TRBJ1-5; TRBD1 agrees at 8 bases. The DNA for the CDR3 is TGTGCCAGCAGTTTCCAGGGGGCCTACAATCAGCCCCAGCATTTT. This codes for CASSFQGAYNQPQHF.